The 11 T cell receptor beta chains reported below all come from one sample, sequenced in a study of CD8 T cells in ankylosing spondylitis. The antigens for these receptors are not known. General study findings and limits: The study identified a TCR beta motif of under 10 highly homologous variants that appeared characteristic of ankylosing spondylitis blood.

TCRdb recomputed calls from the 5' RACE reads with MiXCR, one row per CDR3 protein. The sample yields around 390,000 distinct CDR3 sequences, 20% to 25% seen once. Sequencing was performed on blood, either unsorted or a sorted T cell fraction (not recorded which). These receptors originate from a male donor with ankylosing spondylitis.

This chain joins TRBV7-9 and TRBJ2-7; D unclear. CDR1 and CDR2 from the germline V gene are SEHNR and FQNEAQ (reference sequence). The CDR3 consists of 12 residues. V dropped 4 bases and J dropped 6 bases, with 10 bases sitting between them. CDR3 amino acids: CASSSQGSEQYF. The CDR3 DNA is TGTGCCAGCAGCTCCCAAGGCAGCGAGCAGTACTTC. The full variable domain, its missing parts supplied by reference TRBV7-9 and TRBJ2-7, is DTGVSQNPRHKITKRGQNVTFRCDPISEHNRLYWYRQTLGQGPEFLTYFQNEAQLEKSRLLSDRFSAERPKGSFSTLEIQRTEQGDSAMYLCASSSQGSEQYFGPGTRLTVT.

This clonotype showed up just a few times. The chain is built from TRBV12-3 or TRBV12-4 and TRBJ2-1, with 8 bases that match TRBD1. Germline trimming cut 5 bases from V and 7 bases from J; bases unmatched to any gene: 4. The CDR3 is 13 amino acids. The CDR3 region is CASSRTGLNEQFF. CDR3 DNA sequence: TGTGCCAGCAGTCGGACAGGGTTGAATGAGCAGTTCTTC.

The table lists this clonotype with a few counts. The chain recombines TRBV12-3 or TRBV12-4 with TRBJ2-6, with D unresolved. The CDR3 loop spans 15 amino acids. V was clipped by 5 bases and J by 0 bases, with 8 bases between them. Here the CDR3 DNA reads TGTGCCAGCAGTCAACACGACTCTGGGGCCAACGTCCTGACTTTC. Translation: CASSQHDSGANVLTF.

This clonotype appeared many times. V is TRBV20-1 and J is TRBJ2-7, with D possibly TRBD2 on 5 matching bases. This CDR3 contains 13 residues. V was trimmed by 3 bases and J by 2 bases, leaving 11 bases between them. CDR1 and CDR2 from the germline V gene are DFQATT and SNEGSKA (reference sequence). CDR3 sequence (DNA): TGCAGTGCTAGGGCCACTAGTCCCTACGAGCAGTACTTC. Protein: CSARATSPYEQYF.

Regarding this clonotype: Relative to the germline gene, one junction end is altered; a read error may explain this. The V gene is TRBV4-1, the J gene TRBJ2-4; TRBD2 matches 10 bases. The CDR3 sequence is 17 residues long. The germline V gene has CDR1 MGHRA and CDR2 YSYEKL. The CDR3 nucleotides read TGCGCCAGCAGCCAGCACCCAGCGGGAGGGGCCAAAAACTTTCAGTACTTC. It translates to CASSQHPAGGAKNFQYF.

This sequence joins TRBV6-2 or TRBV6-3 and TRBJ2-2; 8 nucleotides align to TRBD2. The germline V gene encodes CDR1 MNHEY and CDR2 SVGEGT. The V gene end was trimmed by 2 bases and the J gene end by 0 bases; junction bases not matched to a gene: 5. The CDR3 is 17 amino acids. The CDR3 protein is CASSYGVAGTNTGELFF. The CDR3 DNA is TGTGCCAGCAGTTACGGGGTAGCGGGGACGAACACCGGGGAGCTGTTTTTT.

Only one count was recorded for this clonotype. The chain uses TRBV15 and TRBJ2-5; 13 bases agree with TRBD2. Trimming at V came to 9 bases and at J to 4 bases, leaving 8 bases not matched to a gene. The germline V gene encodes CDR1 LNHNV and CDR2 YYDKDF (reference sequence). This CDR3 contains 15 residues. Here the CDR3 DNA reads TGTGCCACGTACTCGGGACTAGCGGGAACAGAGACCCAGTACTTC. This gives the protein CATYSGLAGTETQYF.

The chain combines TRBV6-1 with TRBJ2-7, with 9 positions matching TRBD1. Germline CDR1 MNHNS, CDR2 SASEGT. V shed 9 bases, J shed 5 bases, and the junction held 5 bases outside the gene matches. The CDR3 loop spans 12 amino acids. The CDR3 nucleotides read TGTGCCAGTTGGGACAGGGCCGACGAGCAGTACTTC. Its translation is CASWDRADEQYF.

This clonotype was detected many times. CDR3 amino acids: CASSGDRAGNTIYF. The CDR3 DNA reads as TGTGCCAGCAGCGGGGACAGGGCCGGAAACACCATATATTTT. V usage is TRBV7-8 and J usage is TRBJ1-3; 9 bases align to TRBD1. This CDR3 is 14 amino acids long. Germline CDR1 SGHVS, CDR2 FQNEAQ. With 5 bases clipped from V and 4 bases from J, the junction kept 3 bases outside the gene matches. Full variable domain (remainder filled in from reference TRBV7-8 and TRBJ1-3): GAGVSQSPRYKVAKRGQDVALRCDPISGHVSLFWYQQALGQGPEFLTYFQNEAQLDKSGLPSDRFFAERPEGSVSTLKIQRTQQEDSAVYLCASSGDRAGNTIYFGEGSWLTVV.

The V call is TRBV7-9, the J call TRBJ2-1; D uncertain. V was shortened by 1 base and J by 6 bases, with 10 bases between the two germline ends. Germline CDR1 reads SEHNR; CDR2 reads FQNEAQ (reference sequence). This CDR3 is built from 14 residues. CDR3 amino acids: CASSLVVTVNEQFF. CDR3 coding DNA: TGTGCCAGCAGCTTAGTTGTTACAGTCAATGAGCAGTTCTTC.

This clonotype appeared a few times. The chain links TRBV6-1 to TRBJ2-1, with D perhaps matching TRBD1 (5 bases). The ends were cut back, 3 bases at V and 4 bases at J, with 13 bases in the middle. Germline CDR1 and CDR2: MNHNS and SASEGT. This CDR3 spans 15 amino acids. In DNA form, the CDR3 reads TGTGCCAGCAGTGAGACAGCTCCCGCTTACAATGAGCAGTTCTTC. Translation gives CASSETAPAYNEQFF.